Below, one TCR beta chain is given with its context. Antigen unknown. The repertoire was sequenced with immunoSEQ multiplex PCR; TCRdb's copy has only in-frame clones and lacks some. The table includes some 21,000 clones, approximately 85% detected once. These data are taken from a study of a mutant IDH1 vaccine in newly diagnosed glioma. Study details: The treated population exhibited a male proportion of 62.5%, a female proportion of roughly 40%, and a mean age of about 40 years. Every participant had undergone radiotherapy, temozolomide, or both before, and most underwent both. Study-wide points: Vaccination elicited immune responses in roughly 92% of patients.

CDR1 is SNHLY, CDR2 FYNNEI, per germline. The CDR3 loop spans 13 amino acids. Trimming pared 4 bases from V and 8 bases from J, leaving 14 bases between. As to time point: baseline, week 1 (first vaccination visit). Treatment reported: pre-vaccination baseline after standard-of-care therapy. Each tumor in the donors was a new WHO grade 3 or 4 astrocytoma, IDH1-mutant and ATRX-lost. The sample consisted of PBMCs, taken from a glioma patient treated with radiotherapy, temozolomide or both. The source is a man in his forties or fifties with glioma. This chain joins TRBV2 and TRBJ1-2; maybe TRBD1 (6 bases). CDR3 sequence: CASSVRDNRGYTF. The CDR3 region has the DNA TGTGCCAGCAGTGTAAGGGACAATAGAGGCTACACCTTC.